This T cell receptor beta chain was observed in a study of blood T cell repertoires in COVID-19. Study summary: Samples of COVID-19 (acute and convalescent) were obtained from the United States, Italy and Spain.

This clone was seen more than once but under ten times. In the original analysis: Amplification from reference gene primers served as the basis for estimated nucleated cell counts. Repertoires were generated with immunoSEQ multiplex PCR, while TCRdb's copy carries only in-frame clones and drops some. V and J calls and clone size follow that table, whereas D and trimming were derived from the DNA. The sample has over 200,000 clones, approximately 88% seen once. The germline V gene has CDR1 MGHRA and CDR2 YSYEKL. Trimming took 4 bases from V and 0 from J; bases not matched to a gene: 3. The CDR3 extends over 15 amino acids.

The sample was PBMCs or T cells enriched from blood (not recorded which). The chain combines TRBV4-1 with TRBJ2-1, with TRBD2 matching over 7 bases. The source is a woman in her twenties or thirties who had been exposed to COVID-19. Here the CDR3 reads CASSLTSASYNEQFF. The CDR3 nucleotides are TGCGCCAGCAGCCTAACTAGCGCCTCCTACAATGAGCAGTTCTTC.